This T cell receptor (beta chain) was obtained from a study of blood T cell repertoires in COVID-19. Original handling: Estimates of nucleated cell counts were drawn from the amplification of reference gene primers. TCRdb's table, derived via immunoSEQ multiplex PCR, lists solely in-frame clones and lacks some. That table gives V, J and clone size, and the DNA gave D and trimming. The table lists approximately 320,000 clones, roughly 86% of them singletons, with more than 8.5% in the top ten. Participants were aged roughly 18 to 95 years, lived in 20 to 30 US areas, and enrolled virtually. Symptom resolution, clearance, or two negative PCRs marked the recovered donors of Cohort 3. The germline V gene encodes CDR1 LNHDA and CDR2 SQIVND (reference sequence). J gave up 7 bases and V 3 bases, and 5 bases lay outside the gene matches. The CDR3 contains 14 residues.

The sample comprised PBMCs or T cells enriched from blood (not recorded which). The rearrangement uses TRBV19 and TRBJ2-7; 11 nucleotides match TRBD1. This TCR was sampled from a woman between 18 and 30 years old who had recovered from COVID-19. CDR3 protein: CASSMGQGVREQYF. The CDR3 DNA reads as TGTGCCAGTAGTATGGGACAGGGGGTTCGAGAGCAGTACTTC.